These 18 T cell receptor beta chains came from one sample sequenced in a study of cytomegalovirus exposure and HLA in healthy donors. 60 Vbeta and 13 Jbeta primers were used in PCR. Clones were sequenced by immunoSEQ multiplex PCR, and TCRdb holds only the in-frame ones, with some missing. Here the sample spans 95,000 to 100,000 clones, approximately 79% being singletons. The sample comprised PBMCs. The receptors shown here come from a woman aged 60-75 years in good health and CMV-seropositive.

V is TRBV27 and J is TRBJ2-5; D is unresolved. The germline gives CDR1 MNHEY, CDR2 SMNVEV (reference sequence). This CDR3 has 15 amino acids. The V end lost 2 bases, the J end lost 0 bases, and 10 bases lay between the germline ends. The CDR3 loop reads CASSLGFGYQETQYF. The CDR3 nucleotides read TGTGCCAGCAGTTTAGGGTTCGGGTACCAAGAGACCCAGTACTTC.

This sequence joins TRBV28 and TRBJ1-5, with a weak D call TRBD1 (6 bases). The V gene lost 2 bases and the J gene lost 4 bases, with 15 bases spanning the gap. This CDR3 is 16 amino acids long. From germline, CDR1 is MDHEN and CDR2 SYDVKM. This chain's CDR3 is CASSLKGGPPNQPQHF. Written as DNA, the CDR3 is TGTGCCAGCAGTTTAAAGGGGGGGCCCCCGAATCAGCCCCAGCATTTT.

The sample holds one count of this clone. The rearrangement uses TRBV29-1 and TRBJ2-3; perhaps TRBD2 as D (6 bases). V lost 7 bases and J 6 bases, leaving 17 bases between the germline ends. From germline, CDR1 is SQVTM and CDR2 ANQGSEA. This CDR3 spans 13 amino acids. The CDR3 protein is CSGLGLDPDTQYF. As DNA, the CDR3 is TGCAGCGGTTTGGGACTTGATCCCGATACGCAGTATTTT.

This chain connects TRBV6-1 to TRBJ1-5; D gene ambiguous. V was cut by 1 base and J by 4 bases, with 5 bases left in between. CDR1 is MNHNS and CDR2 is SASEGT in the germline V gene. CDR3 size: 13 residues. The CDR3 reads CASSEVENQPQHF. CDR3 in DNA: TGTGCCAGCAGTGAAGTCGAGAATCAGCCCCAGCATTTT.

The chain recombines TRBV18 with TRBJ1-3; D is ambiguous. V was clipped by 0 bases and J by 0 bases, with 9 bases between them. This CDR3 has 16 residues. Germline-derived CDR1 and CDR2 are KGHSH and LQKENI. In DNA, the CDR3 is TGTGCCAGCTCACCACCGGGCCAAATCTCTGGAAACACCATATATTTT. Protein: CASSPPGQISGNTIYF.

V usage is TRBV5-1 and J usage is TRBJ1-2; TRBD1 is a possible D gene (6 bases). CDR3 size: 13 residues. The germline V gene encodes CDR1 SGHRS and CDR2 YFSETQ. Trimming took off 5 bases at V and 8 bases at J, with 16 bases between the two ends. As DNA, the CDR3 is TGCGCCAGCAGTCGGGACATTAACCTGGGCTACACCTTC. This gives the protein CASSRDINLGYTF.

The V and J genes are TRBV18 and TRBJ1-5; 10 bases line up with TRBD1. J was trimmed by 3 bases and V by 5 bases; bases with no gene match: 4. The germline V gene has CDR1 KGHSH and CDR2 LQKENI. This CDR3 is 15 amino acids long. The CDR3: CASSRQGASNQPQHF. As DNA, the CDR3 is TGTGCCAGCTCAAGACAGGGGGCCTCCAATCAGCCCCAGCATTTT.

The V gene is TRBV6-5, the J gene TRBJ2-3; TRBD2 might be the D (5 bases). The CDR3 consists of 13 residues. V was pared by 10 bases and J by 2 bases, with 13 bases between. Germline CDR1 and CDR2: MNHEY and SVGAGI. DNA for the CDR3: TGTGCCACCCAACCGGAGGTCACAGATACGCAGTATTTT. This encodes CATQPEVTDTQYF.

The chain joins TRBV19 to TRBJ2-7; 10 bases map to TRBD2. CDR1 LNHDA and CDR2 SQIVND come from the germline V gene (reference sequence). V trimming: 4 bases; J trimming: 6 bases; junction bases outside the gene matches: 12. This CDR3 region has 16 residues. CDR3 sequence (DNA): TGTGCCAGTAGTACCGATCTAGCGGGAGTCCTATCCGAGCAGTACTTC. It is translated as CASSTDLAGVLSEQYF.

The gene calls are TRBV19 and TRBJ2-1; TRBD2 matches at 12 bases. Looked up from germline, CDR1 is LNHDA and CDR2 is SQIVND (reference sequence). The V gene end was trimmed by 0 bases and the J gene end by 7 bases; junction bases not matched to a gene: 1. This CDR3 contains 15 residues. CDR3 coding DNA: TGTGCCAGTAGTATAGAGACTAGCGGGAGTAATGAGCAGTTCTTC. It yields the protein CASSIETSGSNEQFF.

The CDR3 coding sequence is TGTGCCAGCAGCTTAGCGGGAGGGCCGTACGAGCAGTACTTC. Residues: CASSLAGGPYEQYF. V usage is TRBV7-3 and J usage is TRBJ2-7, with 9 bases identical to TRBD2. The CDR3 extends over 14 amino acids. Germline V gene lookup returns CDR1 SGHTA and CDR2 FQGTGA. J lost 4 bases, V lost 2 bases, and 3 bases had no gene match. Looking up the rest from reference TRBV7-3 and TRBJ2-7 gives the full variable domain: GAGVSQTPSNKVTEKGKYVELRCDPISGHTALYWYRQSLGQGPEFLIYFQGTGAADDSGLPNDRFFAVRPEGSVSTLKIQRTERGDSAVYLCASSLAGGPYEQYFGPGTRLTVT.

This chain joins TRBV10-3 and TRBJ1-2; a weak D match, TRBD1 (6 bases). The CDR3 consists of 14 residues. Trimming removed 5 bases at V and 0 bases at J, with 10 bases between. CDR1 and CDR2 (germline): ENHRY, SYGVKD. The CDR3 nucleotides read TGTGCCATCAGTAACAGGGAAACTAACTATGGCTACACCTTC. Translation gives CAISNRETNYGYTF.

The genes are TRBV2 and TRBJ1-5; D is uncertain. CDR1 and CDR2 from the germline V gene are SNHLY and FYNNEI. This CDR3 contains 13 residues. V was trimmed by 6 bases and J by 6 bases, leaving 12 bases between them. CDR3 amino acids: CASRGEGGQPQHF. The DNA for the CDR3 is TGTGCCAGCAGGGGCGAGGGCGGTCAGCCCCAGCATTTT.

The chain joins TRBV5-1 to TRBJ2-5; the match to TRBD2 covers 13 bases. CDR3 length equals 16 residues. The V segment lost 4 bases and the J segment 2 bases; nucleotides outside the gene matches: 5. Germline V gene sequence: CDR1 SGHRS, CDR2 YFSETQ. The DNA of the CDR3 is TGCGCCAGCAGCGCTGGACTAGCGGGAGCGCAAGAGACCCAGTACTTC. Amino acid sequence: CASSAGLAGAQETQYF.

The CDR3 loop is CASRTGLWGYTF. CDR3 nucleotides: TGTGCCAGCAGAACAGGGCTTTGGGGCTACACCTTC. V is TRBV28 and J is TRBJ1-2, with a tentative D call TRBD1 (6 bases). The CDR3 runs to 12 residues. Germline CDR1 MDHEN, CDR2 SYDVKM. The V end lost 6 bases, the J end lost 8 bases, and 13 bases lay between the germline ends.

This chain joins TRBV18 and TRBJ2-2; TRBD2 is a possible D gene (6 bases). CDR1 KGHSH and CDR2 LQKENI come from the germline V gene. The ends were cut back, 2 bases at V and 3 bases at J, with 7 bases in the middle. The CDR3 covers 14 residues. Here the CDR3 reads CASSPREDTGELFF. The DNA for the CDR3 is TGTGCCAGCTCACCAAGGGAGGACACCGGGGAGCTGTTTTTT.

This sequence joins TRBV2 and TRBJ1-5; 8 positions agree with TRBD1. Germline CDR1 SNHLY, CDR2 FYNNEI. The CDR3 totals 17 residues. J gave up 2 bases and V 8 bases, and 14 bases lay outside the gene matches. The CDR3 sequence: CASGQGVLRAGNQPQHF. CDR3 nucleotides: TGTGCCAGCGGACAGGGAGTATTGAGAGCAGGCAATCAGCCCCAGCATTTT.

As regards this clone: The same CDR3 also results from other DNA sequences found in this sample. The rearrangement joins TRBV29-1 to TRBJ1-2, with a weak D call TRBD1 (5 bases). In germline, CDR1 is SQVTM, CDR2 ANQGSEA. Deletions cut 0 bases from V and 5 bases from J, with 13 bases between. The CDR3 totals 14 residues. CDR3 loop: CSVEEGRDRYGYTF. In DNA form, the CDR3 reads TGCAGCGTTGAAGAGGGCAGGGATAGGTATGGCTACACCTTC.